This TCR beta chain was recovered during a study of shared clonotypes between healthy human individuals. Among the donors, all were Caucasian adults who lived in Nashville, Tennessee. CDR3 length: 13 amino acids. V was trimmed by 1 base and J by 4 bases, leaving 7 bases between them. Looked up from germline, CDR1 is SGHRS and CDR2 is YFSETQ. The replicate PCRs on unsorted PBMC were given about 300 ng DNA, which is about 30,000 T cell genomes. Generated by immunoSEQ multiplex PCR, the TCRdb table keeps only in-frame clones and is missing some. The sample records about 520,000 clones, roughly 80% being singletons.

The sequence came from a woman aged 40 to 49 in good health. Some clones in this sample may be carry-over from other donors' samples. The J gene is TRBJ2-3, the V gene TRBV5-1, with D possibly being TRBD1 (6 bases). The sequenced sample was PBMCs. CDR3 sequence (DNA): TGCGCCAGCAGCTTGAACAGGGCAGATACGCAGTATTTT. It translates to CASSLNRADTQYF.